The rows below give T cell receptor beta chains drawn from one sample of a study of naive and memory T cell subsets. TCRdb fed the UMI-ligation and nested PCR reads into MiXCR, producing one record per CDR3 protein. The table has more than 95,000 distinct CDR3 sequences, approximately 15% seen once; the top ten hold about 3%. What was sequenced was naive CD8+ T cells from blood. The receptors originated from a human donor in good health. Each CDR3 is given with its conserved first and last residue. The D gene is left open where the match is weak. A clone size is listed for some rows: how often the clone was seen (once, few, many), or a class if it is expanded.

v_call	d_call	clone_size	j_call	cdr3_nt	cdr3_aa
TRBV15	.	many	TRBJ1-1	TGTGCCACCAGCAGAGTACGGGAGGGATGGCCCACTGAAGCTTTCTTT	CATSRVREGWPTEAFF
TRBV18	.	many	TRBJ2-1	TGTGCCAGCTCATCAGGCATGGATGAGCAGTTCTTC	CASSSGMDEQFF
TRBV11-2	TRBD2	.	TRBJ2-1	TGTGCCAGCAGCCCTCTAGCGGGAGGGCCGGTCGATGAGCAGTTCTTC	CASSPLAGGPVDEQFF
TRBV6-2/TRBV6-3	.	few	TRBJ2-1	TGTGCCAGCAGTTATGCGGGGACCCCCTACAATGAGCAGTTCTTC	CASSYAGTPYNEQFF
TRBV7-2	TRBD2	few	TRBJ2-5	TGTGCCAGCAGCCTAGTGGGACTAGCAAAAGAGACCCAGTACTTC	CASSLVGLAKETQYF
TRBV4-3	TRBD2	few	TRBJ2-7	TGCGCCAGCAGCCAAGATCGGGCGGGGGCCTACGAGCAGTACTTC	CASSQDRAGAYEQYF
TRBV4-2	TRBD1	.	TRBJ1-5	TGTGCCAGCAGCCAGGTCCCGGGACAGGTGGGCAGCAATCAGCCCCAGCATTTT	CASSQVPGQVGSNQPQHF
TRBV25-1	.	few	TRBJ2-7	TGTGCCAGCAGTGACCCCGGACGGGTCTACGAGCAGTACTTC	CASSDPGRVYEQYF
TRBV7-9	TRBD2	few	TRBJ2-5	TGTGCCAGCAGCTTCACTTATGGGACTAGCGGGAGGCTGGAGGAAGAGACCCAGTACTTC	CASSFTYGTSGRLEEETQYF
TRBV7-9	TRBD1	few	TRBJ1-5	TGTGCCAGCAGCTTAGTCCAAGGCGGGACAGGAAATCAGCCCCAGCATTTT	CASSLVQGGTGNQPQHF
TRBV12-3/TRBV12-4	.	.	TRBJ2-5	TGTGCCAGCAGTTTAAGGGGGGAAGAGACCCAGTACTTC	CASSLRGEETQYF
TRBV20-1	.	many	TRBJ2-7	TGCAGTGCTAATGAGGGTACCTCCTACGAGCAGTACTTC	CSANEGTSYEQYF
TRBV7-8	.	.	TRBJ1-4	TGTGCCAGCAGCTTATCAGGGGTAATGAGTCCGGGTGAAAAACTGTTTTTT	CASSLSGVMSPGEKLFF
TRBV7-9	TRBD1	.	TRBJ2-2	TGTGCCAGCAGCCCGGGGACAGGGAGCGCCGGGGAGCTGTTTTTT	CASSPGTGSAGELFF
TRBV6-5	.	.	TRBJ1-1	TGTGCCAGCAGCCCACAGGGAAAGTCAGCTTTCTTT	CASSPQGKSAFF
TRBV6-6	.	few	TRBJ1-1	TGTGCCAGCAGTTACAACTACGACCGAGAAGCTTTCTTT	CASSYNYDREAFF
TRBV19	.	once	TRBJ2-1	TGTGCCAGTACTTGGACAGCGAGCTCCTACAATGAGCAGTTCTTC	CASTWTASSYNEQFF
TRBV2	.	.	TRBJ2-3	TGTGCCAGCAGTGAGAGGCGGCATGACACAGATACGCAGTATTTT	CASSERRHDTDTQYF
TRBV18	TRBD1	many	TRBJ2-7	TGTGCCAGCTCACCGGACAGGGAATACGAGCAGTACTTC	CASSPDREYEQYF
TRBV7-2	.	.	TRBJ1-1	TGTGCCAGCAGCGTTGTTGGGGGGGTGGGGACTGAAGCTTTCTTT	CASSVVGGVGTEAFF
TRBV27	TRBD2	few	TRBJ2-5	TGTGCCAGCAGTTTAAGGGCTAGCGGGGGCCCTTATCAAGAGACCCAGTACTTC	CASSLRASGGPYQETQYF
TRBV7-9	TRBD1	few	TRBJ2-7	TGTGCCAGCAGCGTCGCCGGGACAGGGGGCAACGAGCAGTACTTC	CASSVAGTGGNEQYF
TRBV2	.	few	TRBJ1-4	TGTGCCAGCAGTGAAAACCGAGGGCCGGAAAAACTGTTTTTT	CASSENRGPEKLFF
TRBV28	.	few	TRBJ1-1	TGTGCCAGCAGTTTAGTCCGAGGACGAGGGGCTGAAGCTTTCTTT	CASSLVRGRGAEAFF
TRBV4-3	.	few	TRBJ2-1	TGCGCCAGCCGCGAGGGCACCAGTGAGCAGTTCTTC	CASREGTSEQFF
TRBV9	TRBD1	few	TRBJ2-7	TGTGCCAGCAGCCTGACAGGGGAAGGCTACGAGCAGTACTTC	CASSLTGEGYEQYF
TRBV4-3	.	.	TRBJ1-1	TGCGCCAGCAGCCAAGACGGATATACTGAAGCTTTCTTT	CASSQDGYTEAFF
TRBV6-5	.	.	TRBJ2-1	TGTGCCAGCAGCCCTCAGGGGAGCCCCTACAATGAGCAGTTCTTC	CASSPQGSPYNEQFF
TRBV16	.	few	TRBJ1-4	TGTGCCAGCAGACGGGACATGGTTACACCTAATGAAAAACTGTTTTTT	CASRRDMVTPNEKLFF
TRBV13	.	many	TRBJ2-1	TGTGCCAGCAGCTTCCCCGAGCGGGTCTCCTACAATGAGCAGTTCTTC	CASSFPERVSYNEQFF
TRBV13	TRBD1	.	TRBJ2-6	TGTGCCAGCAGCTTACCGGGAGACAGGACAGGGGATTCTGGGGCCAACGTCCTGACTTTC	CASSLPGDRTGDSGANVLTF
TRBV19	.	few	TRBJ2-6	TGTGCCAGTAGAAGAACAGAAGTCCACCTTACGTCTGGGGCCAACGTCCTGACTTTC	CASRRTEVHLTSGANVLTF
TRBV12-3/TRBV12-4	.	.	TRBJ2-1	TGTGCCAGCAGTTTTGGGTGGGGGGCGGTCAATGAGCAGTTCTTC	CASSFGWGAVNEQFF
TRBV9	TRBD1	few	TRBJ1-4	TGTGCCAGCAGCGTAGCTCTCGCTCCGGGGCCAACAGGGGATTTCGGTGAAAAACTGTTTTTT	CASSVALAPGPTGDFGEKLFF
TRBV5-1	.	few	TRBJ2-1	TGCGCCAGCCGGCCCTCTAGTTACAATGAGCAGTTCTTC	CASRPSSYNEQFF
TRBV28	TRBD2	few	TRBJ2-3	TGTGCCAGCAGTTCTCCCCTAGCGGGGTATCTTACAGATACGCAGTATTTT	CASSSPLAGYLTDTQYF
TRBV7-9	.	many	TRBJ2-1	TGTGCCAGCAGCTTGACTCCTGAGCAGTTCTTC	CASSLTPEQFF
TRBV27	.	.	TRBJ1-2	TGTGCCAGCAGCCTAGCACAGGGATCCCTCTATGGCTACACCTTC	CASSLAQGSLYGYTF
TRBV7-3	.	.	TRBJ2-2	TGTGCCAGCGGGGGACTTCCGAACACCGGGGAGCTGTTTTTT	CASGGLPNTGELFF
TRBV19	.	few	TRBJ1-6	TGTGCCAGTAGTAAGGACCCCCTGTCCCTCCACTTT	CASSKDPLSLHF
TRBV12-3/TRBV12-4	TRBD2	.	TRBJ2-5	TGTGCCAGCACCTTGGGGGGGTCCCAAGAGACCCAGTACTTC	CASTLGGSQETQYF
TRBV12-3/TRBV12-4	TRBD2	many	TRBJ2-7	TGTGCCAGCAGTTTACGGGCGGGAGACTCCTACGAGCAGTACTTC	CASSLRAGDSYEQYF
TRBV7-4	.	.	TRBJ2-1	TGTGCCAGCAGCCCGCTGACCCGGCAAATCTCCTACAATGAGCAGTTCTTC	CASSPLTRQISYNEQFF
TRBV5-6	.	few	TRBJ1-2	TGTGCCAGCAGCGCCCACAAGGAATGGGGTGGCTACACCTTC	CASSAHKEWGGYTF
TRBV12-5	.	.	TRBJ1-3	TGTGCTAGTGGTTTGAACGGTAGATCCGGAAACACCATATATTTT	CASGLNGRSGNTIYF
TRBV29-1	.	many	TRBJ1-1	TGCAGCGTTGACACAGGCTTGAACACTGAAGCTTTCTTT	CSVDTGLNTEAFF
TRBV12-3/TRBV12-4	.	few	TRBJ2-1	TGTGCCAGCAGTTTAGGCCCGGGGGCGGGGCAGTTCTTC	CASSLGPGAGQFF
TRBV3-1	.	few	TRBJ2-1	TGTGCCAGCGGCGGACGGTCCTACAATGAGCAGTTCTTC	CASGGRSYNEQFF
TRBV28	.	few	TRBJ1-1	TGTGCCAGCAGTTTGCAGCCGAGTGGACTAACTGAAGCTTTCTTT	CASSLQPSGLTEAFF
TRBV12-3/TRBV12-4	.	few	TRBJ2-6	TGTGCCAGCGCTTCTGGGGCCAACGTCCTGACTTTC	CASASGANVLTF
TRBV29-1	TRBD2	.	TRBJ2-5	TGCAGCGATGGGGGGGGAGGGTTAGAGACCCAGTACTTC	CSDGGGGLETQYF
TRBV30	.	.	TRBJ2-2	TGTGCCTGGAGTGATAGAGGGGTGAACACCGGGGAGCTGTTTTTT	CAWSDRGVNTGELFF